This T cell receptor beta chain was captured in a study of T cell responses to AZD1222 COVID-19 vaccine. Germline-derived CDR1 and CDR2 are KGHDR and SFDVKD. After removal of 2 bases from V and 6 bases from J, the junction contained 3 bases not matched to a gene. The CDR3 has 16 residues. A remark on this clone: Its specificity is not known.

Profiled with immunoSEQ multiplex PCR; TCRdb holds only in-frame clones, not every one. The sample contains around 150,000 clones, around nine tenths of which appear only once. Study results and caveats: No repertoire was sampled before or during the peak T cell response, only after it. Rises in breadth and depth of Spike-specific TCRs came after two AZD1222 doses.

This sequence was found in an adult in good health. The sequenced sample was peripheral blood, obtained on day 0 of AZD1222 vaccination. V is TRBV24-1 and J is TRBJ2-1, with 13 bases matching TRBD2. The CDR3 is CATSDWTSGSVNEQFF. Written as DNA, the CDR3 is TGTGCCACCAGTGATTGGACTAGCGGGAGCGTCAATGAGCAGTTCTTC.